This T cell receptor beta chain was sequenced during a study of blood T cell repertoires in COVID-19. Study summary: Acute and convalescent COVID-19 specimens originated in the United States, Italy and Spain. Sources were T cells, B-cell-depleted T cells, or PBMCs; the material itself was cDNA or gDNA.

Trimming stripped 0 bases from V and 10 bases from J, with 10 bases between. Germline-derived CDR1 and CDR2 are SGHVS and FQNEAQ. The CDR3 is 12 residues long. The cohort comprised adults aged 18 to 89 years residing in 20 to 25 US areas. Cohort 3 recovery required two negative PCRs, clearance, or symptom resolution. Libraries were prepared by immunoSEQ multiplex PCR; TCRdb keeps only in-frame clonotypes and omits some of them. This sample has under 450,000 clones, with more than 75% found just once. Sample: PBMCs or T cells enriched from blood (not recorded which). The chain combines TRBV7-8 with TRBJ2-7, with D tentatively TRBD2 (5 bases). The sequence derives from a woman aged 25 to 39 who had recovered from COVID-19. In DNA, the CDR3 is TGTGCCAGCAGCTTAGCTAGGGAGCGACAGTACTTC. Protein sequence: CASSLARERQYF.